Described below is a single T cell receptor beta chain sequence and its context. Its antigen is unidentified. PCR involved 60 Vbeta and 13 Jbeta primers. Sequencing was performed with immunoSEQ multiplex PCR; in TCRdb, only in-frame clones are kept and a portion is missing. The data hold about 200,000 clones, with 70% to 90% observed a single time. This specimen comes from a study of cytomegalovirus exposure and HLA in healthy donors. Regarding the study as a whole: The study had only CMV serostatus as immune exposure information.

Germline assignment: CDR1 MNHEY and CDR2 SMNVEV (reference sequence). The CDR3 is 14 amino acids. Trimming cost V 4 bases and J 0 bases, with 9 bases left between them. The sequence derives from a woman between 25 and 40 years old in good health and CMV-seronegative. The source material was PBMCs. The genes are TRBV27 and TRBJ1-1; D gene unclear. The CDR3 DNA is TGTGCCAGCAGTTCGGCACTAATGAACACTGAAGCTTTCTTT. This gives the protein CASSSALMNTEAFF.